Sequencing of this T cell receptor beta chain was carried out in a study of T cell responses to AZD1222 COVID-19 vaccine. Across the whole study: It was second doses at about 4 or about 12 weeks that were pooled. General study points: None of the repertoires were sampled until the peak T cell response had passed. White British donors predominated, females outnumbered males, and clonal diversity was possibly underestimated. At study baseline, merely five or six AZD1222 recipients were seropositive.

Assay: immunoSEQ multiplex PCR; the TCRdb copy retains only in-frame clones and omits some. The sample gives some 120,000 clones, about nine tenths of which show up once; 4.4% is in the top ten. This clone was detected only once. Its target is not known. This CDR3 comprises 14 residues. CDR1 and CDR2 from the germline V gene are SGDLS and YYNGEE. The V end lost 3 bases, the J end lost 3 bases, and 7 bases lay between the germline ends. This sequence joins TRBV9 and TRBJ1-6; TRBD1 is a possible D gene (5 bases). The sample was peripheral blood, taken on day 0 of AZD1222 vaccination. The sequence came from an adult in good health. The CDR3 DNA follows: TGTGCCAGCAGCGCGACAGACTATAATTCACCCCTCCACTTT. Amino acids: CASSATDYNSPLHF.